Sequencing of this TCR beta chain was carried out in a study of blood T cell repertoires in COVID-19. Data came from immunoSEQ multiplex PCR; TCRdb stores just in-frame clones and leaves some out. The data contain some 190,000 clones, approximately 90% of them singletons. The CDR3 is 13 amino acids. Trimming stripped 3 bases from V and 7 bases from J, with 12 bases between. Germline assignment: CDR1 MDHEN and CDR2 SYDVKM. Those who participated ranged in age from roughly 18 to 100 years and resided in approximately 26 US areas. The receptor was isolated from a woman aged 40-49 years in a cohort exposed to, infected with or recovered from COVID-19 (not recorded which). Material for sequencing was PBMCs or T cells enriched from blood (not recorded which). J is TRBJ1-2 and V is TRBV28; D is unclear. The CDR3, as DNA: TGTGCCAGCAGTTTGAAGAGGGCAGGTGGCTACACCTTC. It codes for CASSLKRAGGYTF.